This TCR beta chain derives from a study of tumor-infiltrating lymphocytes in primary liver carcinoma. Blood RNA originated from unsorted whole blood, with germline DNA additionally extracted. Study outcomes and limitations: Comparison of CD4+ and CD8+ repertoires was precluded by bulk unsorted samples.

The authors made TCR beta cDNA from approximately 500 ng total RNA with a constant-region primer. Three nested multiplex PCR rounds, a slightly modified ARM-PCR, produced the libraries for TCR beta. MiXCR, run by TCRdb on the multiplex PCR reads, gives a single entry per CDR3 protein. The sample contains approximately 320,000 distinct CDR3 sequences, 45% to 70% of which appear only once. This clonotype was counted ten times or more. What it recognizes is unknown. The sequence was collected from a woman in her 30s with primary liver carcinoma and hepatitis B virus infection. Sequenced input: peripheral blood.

The CDR3 DNA sequence: TGTGCCAGCGGCCCGGCCGGGACAGGGAAGGACTACACCTTC. This translates into CASGPAGTGKDYTF. The chain recombines TRBV12-3 or TRBV12-4 with TRBJ1-2; 9 bases fit TRBD1. Trimming cost V 8 bases and J 10 bases; bases outside gene matches: 14. There are 14 residues in the CDR3.